A selection of T cell receptor beta chains follows, all from one sample in a study of PD-1 blockade in classical Hodgkin lymphoma. The assay was immunoSEQ multiplex PCR, and TCRdb's table has in-frame clones only and misses some. The table records some 58,000 clones, more than 80% of them present only once. Sequences were derived from peripheral blood mononuclear cells (PBMCs), sampled before the fourth cycle of nivolumab. The receptors come from a human donor with classical Hodgkin lymphoma. Both conserved end residues are part of each CDR3. D genes are given only for firm matches. The listing skips clone size in some rows; elsewhere it reads once, few, many or a size class.

clone size	V gene	D gene	J gene	CDR3 DNA	CDR3 protein
.	TRBV7-9	.	TRBJ1-2	TGTGCCAGCAGCTTTACAGGCTATGGCTACACCTTC	CASSFTGYGYTF
.	TRBV30	.	TRBJ2-5	TGTGCCTGGAGTGTAAGGTACCAAGAGACCCAGTACTTC	CAWSVRYQETQYF
.	TRBV6-1	TRBD2	TRBJ2-7	TGTGCCAGCAGTGAGGCTATAGCGGGGCAAGAGCAGTACTTC	CASSEAIAGQEQYF
once	TRBV4-1	TRBD2	TRBJ2-3	TGCGCCAGCAGCCAGCCGGGACTAGGAGTGGATACGCAGTATTTT	CASSQPGLGVDTQYF
.	TRBV5-4	.	TRBJ1-4	TGTGCCAGCAGCTTGGGGGGGGTATCTAATGAAAAACTGTTTTTT	CASSLGGVSNEKLFF
.	TRBV5-4	.	TRBJ2-5	TGTGCCAGCAGCTGGACACAGGGAGGAGAGACCCAGTACTTC	CASSWTQGGETQYF
.	TRBV2	.	TRBJ1-2	TGTGCCAGCAGTGAAAATGGCTACACCTTC	CASSENGYTF
.	TRBV5-6	TRBD1	TRBJ2-5	TGTGCCAGCAGGAGTACAGGGGGCGAGGAGACCCAGTACTTC	CASRSTGGEETQYF
once	TRBV7-9	.	TRBJ2-7	TGTGCCAGCAGCCTCGGTTCCTACGAGCAGTACTTC	CASSLGSYEQYF
.	TRBV7-2	.	TRBJ1-5	TGTGCCAGCAGCTCCGACGGGGGATATCCCCAGCATTTT	CASSSDGGYPQHF
.	TRBV6-1	.	TRBJ2-6	TGTGCCGGACTACAGGAGGGTGGGGCCAACGTCCTGACTTTC	CAGLQEGGANVLTF
.	TRBV5-1	.	TRBJ2-3	TGCGCCAGCAATCGAGACACAGATACGCAGTATTTT	CASNRDTDTQYF
.	TRBV7-2	.	TRBJ1-1	TGTGCCAGCAGCTTCGGAATGGGGCGGTGGAACACTGAAGCTTTCTTT	CASSFGMGRWNTEAFF
.	TRBV5-1	.	TRBJ1-1	TGCGCCAGCAGCTTAAAATACTACGAGGAGAGCCGGAATAAGAACACTGAAGCTTTCTTT	CASSLKYYEESRNKNTEAFF
.	TRBV9	.	TRBJ1-5	TGTGCCAGCAGCGTAGACCCTAATCAGCCCCAGCATTTT	CASSVDPNQPQHF
.	TRBV7-9	TRBD2	TRBJ2-5	TGTGCCAGCAGCCCCGTGAGCGGGGGAGAGACCCAGTACTTC	CASSPVSGGETQYF
.	TRBV6-1	.	TRBJ2-3	TGTGCCAGCAGTTATACCACAGATACGCAGTATTTT	CASSYTTDTQYF
.	TRBV11-3	.	TRBJ2-7	TGTGCCAGCAGCCGAGGACCCCAGGGCGAGCAGTACTTC	CASSRGPQGEQYF
.	TRBV27	.	TRBJ1-5	TGTGCCAGCAGTTTAAGTCCCTTTAGCAATCAGCCCCAGCATTTT	CASSLSPFSNQPQHF
.	TRBV5-6	.	TRBJ1-4	TGTGCCAGCAGCCCGACAGTGGACCATGAAAAACTGTTTTTT	CASSPTVDHEKLFF
.	TRBV28	TRBD1	TRBJ1-2	TGTGCCAGCAGTTTTACAGGGGGCGTGGACTATGGCTACACCTTC	CASSFTGGVDYGYTF
.	TRBV30	.	TRBJ2-1	.	CAWSFGAGGNEQFF
.	TRBV7-6	.	TRBJ2-7	TGTGCCAGCAGCTGGGCCCCCAGGGCAGGAGGCTACGAGCAGTACTTC	CASSWAPRAGGYEQYF
.	TRBV5-6	.	TRBJ1-1	TGTGCCAGCAGCTTGAAAGTTCTCGTAACTGAAGCTTTCTTT	CASSLKVLVTEAFF
few	TRBV12-5	TRBD1	TRBJ1-4	TGTGCTAGTGGTTTGGCGACAGGGGGGCGCCATGAAAAACTGTTTTTT	CASGLATGGRHEKLFF
.	TRBV6-1	.	TRBJ2-3	TGTGCCCCAGAGGGGGACCCAACGACGGATACGCAGTATTTT	CAPEGDPTTDTQYF
.	TRBV2	TRBD1	TRBJ2-7	TGTGCCAGCAGTTGGGACAGGGCTTCCGAGCAGTACTTC	CASSWDRASEQYF
.	TRBV6-5	.	TRBJ1-4	TGTGCCAGTAAAATTTCTTGGGGGGGGAATGAAAAACTGTTTTTT	CASKISWGGNEKLFF
.	TRBV19	TRBD2	TRBJ2-7	TGTGCCAGTAGTATCGGACTAGATTGGGAGCAGTACTTC	CASSIGLDWEQYF
once	TRBV7-9	.	TRBJ2-1	TGTGCCAGCAGCTTAGGCAGTCACAATGAGCAGTTCTTC	CASSLGSHNEQFF
few	TRBV9	.	TRBJ1-1	TGTGCCAGCAGCGTTCTAGGGAGCACTGAAGCTTTCTTT	CASSVLGSTEAFF
.	TRBV5-1	.	TRBJ2-3	TGCGCCAGCAGCTTGGTTGGAGGGAGTGCAGATACGCAGTATTTT	CASSLVGGSADTQYF
.	TRBV9	.	TRBJ2-7	TGTGCCAGCAGCGTAGAAGGGGCTGCATTGGGGGAGCAGTACTTC	CASSVEGAALGEQYF
.	TRBV9	TRBD1	TRBJ1-5	TGTGCCAGCAGCCCAGGGATTGGACAGGGGAGTCAGCCCCAGCATTTT	CASSPGIGQGSQPQHF
.	TRBV7-6	.	TRBJ1-2	TGTGCCAGCAGCTTCTGCCTGAGGAGGGCTTATGGCTACACCTTC	CASSFCLRRAYGYTF
.	TRBV6-5	.	TRBJ1-2	TGTGCCAGCAGTTCAGGAACATTCCTAAATGGCTACACCTTC	CASSSGTFLNGYTF
.	TRBV11-2	TRBD2	TRBJ2-7	TGTGCCAGCAGCTTATCTAGCGGAACCTACGAGCAGTACTTC	CASSLSSGTYEQYF
.	TRBV5-4	.	TRBJ2-3	TGTGCCAGCAGCTTTCCAAGGGGGGACACAGATACGCAGTATTTT	CASSFPRGDTDTQYF
once	TRBV7-9	.	TRBJ1-1	TGTGCCAGCAGCCAAGGGTTATCGGAAGCTTTCTTT	CASSQGLSEAFF